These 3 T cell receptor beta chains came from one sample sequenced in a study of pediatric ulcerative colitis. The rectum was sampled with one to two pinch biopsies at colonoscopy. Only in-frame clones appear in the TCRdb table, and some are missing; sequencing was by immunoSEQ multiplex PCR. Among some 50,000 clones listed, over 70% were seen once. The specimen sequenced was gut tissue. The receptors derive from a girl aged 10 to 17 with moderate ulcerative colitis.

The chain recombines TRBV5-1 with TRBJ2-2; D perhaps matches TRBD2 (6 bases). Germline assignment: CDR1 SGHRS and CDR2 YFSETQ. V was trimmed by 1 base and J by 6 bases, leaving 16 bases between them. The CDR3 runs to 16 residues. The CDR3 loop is CASSLHGVGGAGELFF. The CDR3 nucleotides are TGCGCCAGCAGCTTGCACGGTGTGGGGGGAGCCGGGGAGCTGTTTTTT.

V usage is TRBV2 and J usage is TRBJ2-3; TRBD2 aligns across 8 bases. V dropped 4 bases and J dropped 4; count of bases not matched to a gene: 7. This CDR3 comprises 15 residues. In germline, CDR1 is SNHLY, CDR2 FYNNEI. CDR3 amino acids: CASSGVAGRSDTQYF. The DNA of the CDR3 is TGTGCCAGCAGTGGAGTAGCGGGACGATCAGATACGCAGTATTTT.

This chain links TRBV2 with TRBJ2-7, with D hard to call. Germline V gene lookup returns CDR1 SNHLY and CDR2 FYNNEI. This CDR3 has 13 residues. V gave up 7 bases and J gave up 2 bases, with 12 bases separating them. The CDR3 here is CASKASTPYEQYF. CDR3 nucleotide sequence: TGTGCCAGCAAGGCCTCTACACCCTACGAGCAGTACTTC.